The entry below gives a single T cell receptor (beta chain) sequence along with its context. Its target is unknown. This specimen comes from a study of cytomegalovirus exposure and HLA in healthy donors. The length of the CDR3 is 19 residues. Study-level results: The majority of TCR sequences were rare, yet some public TCRs appeared in many donors.

This PCR relied on a set of 60 Vbeta primers and 13 Jbeta primers. Data came from immunoSEQ multiplex PCR; TCRdb stores just in-frame clones and leaves some out. Seen here are around 70,000 clones, more than 65% observed once, and the top ten hold around an eighth. The genes are TRBV21-1 and TRBJ2-1; the D call in the table, TRBD1, was not verified against the DNA. TRBV21-1 corresponds to a pseudogene. The receptor was derived from a male donor in good health and CMV-seropositive. Source material: PBMCs. The CDR3 loop reads CASSKATRQTNSSYNEQFF. CDR3 nucleotides: TGTGCCAGCAGCAAAGCAACCCGGCAGACGAACAGCTCCTACAATGAGCAGTTCTTC.